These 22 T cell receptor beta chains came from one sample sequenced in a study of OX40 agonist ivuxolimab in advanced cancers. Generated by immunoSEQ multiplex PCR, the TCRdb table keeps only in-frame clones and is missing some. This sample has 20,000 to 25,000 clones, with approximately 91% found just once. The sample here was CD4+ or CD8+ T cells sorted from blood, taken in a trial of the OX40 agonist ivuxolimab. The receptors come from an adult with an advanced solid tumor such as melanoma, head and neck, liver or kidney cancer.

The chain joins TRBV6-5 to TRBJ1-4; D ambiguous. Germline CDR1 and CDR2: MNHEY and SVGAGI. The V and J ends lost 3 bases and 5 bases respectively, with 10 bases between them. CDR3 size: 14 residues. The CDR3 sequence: CASSYDGENEKLFF. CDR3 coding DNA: TGTGCCAGCAGTTATGACGGGGAAAATGAAAAACTGTTTTTT.

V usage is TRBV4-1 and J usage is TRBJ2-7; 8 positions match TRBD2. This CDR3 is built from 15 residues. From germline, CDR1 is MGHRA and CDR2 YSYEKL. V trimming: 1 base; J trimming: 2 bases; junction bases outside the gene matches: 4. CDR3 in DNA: TGCGCCAGCAGCCAAGCGAATAGCGGGACCTACGAGCAGTACTTC. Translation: CASSQANSGTYEQYF.

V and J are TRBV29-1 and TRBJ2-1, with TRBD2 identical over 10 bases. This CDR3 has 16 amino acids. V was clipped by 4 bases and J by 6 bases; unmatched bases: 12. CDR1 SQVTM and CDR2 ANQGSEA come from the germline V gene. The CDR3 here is CSVAGLSGRAGNEQFF. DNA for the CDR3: TGCAGCGTTGCGGGATTAAGCGGGAGGGCCGGCAATGAGCAGTTCTTC.

CDR3 bases: TGCGCCAGCAGCTTCTGGGGGAAGGGCAATGAGCAGTTCTTC. This codes for CASSFWGKGNEQFF. The chain has TRBV5-1 and TRBJ2-1; D tentatively fits TRBD1 or TRBD2 (5 bases each). CDR3 length: 14 residues. V shed 2 bases and J shed 6 bases, with 12 bases lying between them. Germline V lookup: CDR1 SGHRS, CDR2 YFSETQ.

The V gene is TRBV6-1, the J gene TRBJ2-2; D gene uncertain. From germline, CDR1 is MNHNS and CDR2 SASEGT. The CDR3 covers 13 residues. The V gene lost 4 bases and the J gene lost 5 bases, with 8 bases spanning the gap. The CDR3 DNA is TGTGCCAGCAGTGTAGGGCTGACCGGGGAGCTGTTTTTT. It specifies CASSVGLTGELFF.

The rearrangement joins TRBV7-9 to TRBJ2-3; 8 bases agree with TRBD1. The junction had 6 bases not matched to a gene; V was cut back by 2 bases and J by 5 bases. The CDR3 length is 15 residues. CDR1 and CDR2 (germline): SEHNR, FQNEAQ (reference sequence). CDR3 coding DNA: TGTGCCAGCAGCTTAACGGACAGGGTTGAAGATACGCAGTATTTT. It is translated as CASSLTDRVEDTQYF.

CDR3 loop: CASSAARTFNEKLFF. The CDR3, as DNA: TGTGCCAGCAGCGCGGCCAGGACTTTCAATGAAAAACTGTTTTTT. The rearrangement joins TRBV9 to TRBJ1-4; no clear D. Germline CDR1 reads SGDLS; CDR2 reads YYNGEE. The CDR3 totals 15 residues. The V end was cut by 3 bases, the J end by 5 bases, with 14 bases between.

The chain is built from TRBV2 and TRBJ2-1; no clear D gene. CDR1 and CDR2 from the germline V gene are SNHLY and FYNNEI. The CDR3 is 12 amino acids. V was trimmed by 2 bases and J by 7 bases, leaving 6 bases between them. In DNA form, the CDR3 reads TGTGCCAGCAGTGAACCGAGGAATGAGCAGTTCTTC. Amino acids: CASSEPRNEQFF.

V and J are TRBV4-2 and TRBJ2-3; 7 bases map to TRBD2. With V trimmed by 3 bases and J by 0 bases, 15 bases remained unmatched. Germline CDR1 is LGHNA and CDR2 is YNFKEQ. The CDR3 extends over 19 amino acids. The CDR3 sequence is CASSQEPSGYEPSTDTQYF. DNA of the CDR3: TGTGCCAGCAGCCAGGAACCTAGCGGTTACGAACCTAGCACAGATACGCAGTATTTT.

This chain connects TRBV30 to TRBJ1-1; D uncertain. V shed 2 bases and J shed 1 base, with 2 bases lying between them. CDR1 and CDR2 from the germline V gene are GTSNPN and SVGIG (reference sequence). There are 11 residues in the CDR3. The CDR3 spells CAWSWNTEAFF. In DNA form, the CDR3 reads TGTGCCTGGAGTTGGAACACTGAAGCTTTCTTT.

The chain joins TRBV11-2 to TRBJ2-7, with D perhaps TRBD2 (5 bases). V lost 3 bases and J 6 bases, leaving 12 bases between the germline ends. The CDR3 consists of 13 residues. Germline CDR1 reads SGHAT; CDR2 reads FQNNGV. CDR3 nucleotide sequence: TGTGCCAGCAGCTTTTTCCACGAGGGCGAGCAGTACTTC. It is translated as CASSFFHEGEQYF.

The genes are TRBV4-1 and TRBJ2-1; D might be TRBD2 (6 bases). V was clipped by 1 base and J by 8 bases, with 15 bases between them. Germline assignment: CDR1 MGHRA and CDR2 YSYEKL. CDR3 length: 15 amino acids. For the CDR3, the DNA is TGCGCCAGCAGCCAAGGCCCGGGAGAGGGGTATGAGCAGTTCTTC. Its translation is CASSQGPGEGYEQFF.

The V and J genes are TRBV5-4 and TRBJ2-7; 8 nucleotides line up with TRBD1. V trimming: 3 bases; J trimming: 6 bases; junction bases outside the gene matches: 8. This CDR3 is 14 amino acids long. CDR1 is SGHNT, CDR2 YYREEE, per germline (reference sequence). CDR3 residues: CASSSGQEPGEQYF. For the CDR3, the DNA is TGTGCCAGCAGCTCGGGACAGGAACCAGGCGAGCAGTACTTC.

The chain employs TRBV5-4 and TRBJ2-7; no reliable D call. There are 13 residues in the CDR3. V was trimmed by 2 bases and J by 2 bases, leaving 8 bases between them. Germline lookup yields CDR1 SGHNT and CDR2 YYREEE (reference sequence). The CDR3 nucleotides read TGTGCCAGCAGCTTTGAACAGACCTACGAGCAGTACTTC. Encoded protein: CASSFEQTYEQYF.

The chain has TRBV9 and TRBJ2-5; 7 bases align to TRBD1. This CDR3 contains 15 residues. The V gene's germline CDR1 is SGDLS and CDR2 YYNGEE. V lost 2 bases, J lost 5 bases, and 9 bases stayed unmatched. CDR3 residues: CASSVWGTGEETQYF. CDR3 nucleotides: TGTGCCAGCAGCGTGTGGGGTACAGGGGAGGAGACCCAGTACTTC.

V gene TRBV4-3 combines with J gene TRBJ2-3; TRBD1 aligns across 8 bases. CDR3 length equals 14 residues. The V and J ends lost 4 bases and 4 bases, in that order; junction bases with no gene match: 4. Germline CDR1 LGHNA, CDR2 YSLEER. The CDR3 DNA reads TGCGCCAGCAGCCTTCGACAGGGGCCAGATACGCAGTATTTT. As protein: CASSLRQGPDTQYF.

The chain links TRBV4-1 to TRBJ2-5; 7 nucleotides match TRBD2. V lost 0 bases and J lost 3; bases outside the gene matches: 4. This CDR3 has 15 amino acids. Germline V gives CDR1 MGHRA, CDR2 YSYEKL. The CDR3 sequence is CASSQDRDYKETQYF. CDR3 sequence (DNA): TGCGCCAGCAGCCAAGACCGGGACTACAAAGAGACCCAGTACTTC.

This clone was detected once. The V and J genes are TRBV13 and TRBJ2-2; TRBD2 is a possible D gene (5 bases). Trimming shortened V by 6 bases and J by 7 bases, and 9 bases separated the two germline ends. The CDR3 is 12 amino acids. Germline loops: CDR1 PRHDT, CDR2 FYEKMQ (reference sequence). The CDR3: CASRRADGELFF. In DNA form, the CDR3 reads TGTGCCAGCAGGCGGGCCGACGGGGAGCTGTTTTTT.

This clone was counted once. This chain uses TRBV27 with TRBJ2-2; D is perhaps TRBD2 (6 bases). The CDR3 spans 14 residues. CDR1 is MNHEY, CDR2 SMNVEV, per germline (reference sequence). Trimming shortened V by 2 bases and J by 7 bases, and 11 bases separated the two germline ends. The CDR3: CASSLREVDGELFF. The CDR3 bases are TGTGCCAGCAGTTTAAGGGAGGTGGACGGGGAGCTGTTTTTT.

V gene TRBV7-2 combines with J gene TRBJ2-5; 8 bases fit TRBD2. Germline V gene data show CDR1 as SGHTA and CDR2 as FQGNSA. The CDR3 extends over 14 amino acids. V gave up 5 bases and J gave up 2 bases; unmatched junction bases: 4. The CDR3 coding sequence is TGTGCCAGCAGCGGGCGGGGGGTACAAGAGACCCAGTACTTC. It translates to CASSGRGVQETQYF.

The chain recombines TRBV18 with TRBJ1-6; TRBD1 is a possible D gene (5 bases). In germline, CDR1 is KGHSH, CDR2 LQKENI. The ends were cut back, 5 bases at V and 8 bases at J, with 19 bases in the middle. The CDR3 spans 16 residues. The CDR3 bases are TGTGCCAGCTCATTCCCCCCTGGGGGGAGTGATTCACCCCTCCACTTT. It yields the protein CASSFPPGGSDSPLHF. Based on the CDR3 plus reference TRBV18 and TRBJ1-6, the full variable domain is NAGVMQNPRHLVRRRGQEARLRCSPMKGHSHVYWYRQLPEEGLKFMVYLQKENIIDESGMPKERFSAEFPKEGPSILRIQQVVRGDSAAYFCASSFPPGGSDSPLHFGNGTRLTVT.

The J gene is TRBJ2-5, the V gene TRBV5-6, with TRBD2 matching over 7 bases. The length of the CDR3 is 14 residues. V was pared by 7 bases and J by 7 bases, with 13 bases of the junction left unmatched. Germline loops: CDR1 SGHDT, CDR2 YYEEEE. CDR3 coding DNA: TGTGCCAGCGCCCAAGTTCGGGGGGATGGGACCCAGTACTTC. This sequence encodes CASAQVRGDGTQYF.